This T cell receptor (beta chain) was profiled in a study of blood T cells in healthy people across ages. On this clonotype: The target antigen is unknown.

Findings of the study overall: Strongly correlated with naive T cell percentage was TCR beta diversity.

The V end lost 2 bases, the J end lost 1 base, and 16 bases lay between the germline ends. The germline gives CDR1 MNHNS, CDR2 SASEGT. The CDR3 loop spans 17 amino acids. It was with a sample-barcoded 5' primer and a J-beta primer mix that a second PCR of roughly 6 to 12 cycles was run. Each CDR3 protein gets one entry after TCRdb re-called the 5' RACE reads with MiXCR. The sample has approximately 880,000 distinct CDR3 sequences; about 48% are singletons. V and J are TRBV6-1 and TRBJ2-3; D remains unclear. The source is a man aged 25 to 45 in good health. Specimen: blood. The CDR3 sequence is CASSEMWQAGGTDTQYF. The CDR3 DNA is TGTGCCAGCAGTGAAATGTGGCAGGCAGGCGGCACAGATACGCAGTATTTT.